This entry describes one T cell receptor beta chain. Its antigen is undetermined. This entry is derived from a study of response to subunit inactivated influenza vaccine. CDR1 is SGDLS and CDR2 is YYNGEE in the germline V gene. The CDR3 spans 13 residues. V dropped 4 bases and J dropped 8 bases, with 13 bases sitting between them. Study-wide results and caveats: Authors suggested each seasonal flu vaccination may recruit only limited numbers of new T cells.

TCRdb itself ran the RT-PCR reads through MiXCR, one entry per CDR3 protein. The sample lists hundreds of thousands of distinct CDR3 sequences, 7.6% occurring once. The material sequenced was PBMCs from blood, taken less than 30 months after vaccination. The receptor was isolated from a man in his fifties or sixties who received an inactivated influenza vaccine. The J gene is TRBJ2-1, the V gene TRBV9; D unresolved. Here the CDR3 reads CASSPGSYYEQFF. The CDR3 DNA follows: TGTGCCAGCAGCCCAGGCAGTTATTATGAGCAGTTCTTC.